Listed below are T cell receptor beta chains from one sample, sequenced in a study of blood T cell repertoires in COVID-19. The method was immunoSEQ multiplex PCR; TCRdb's version includes in-frame clones alone and lacks a portion of them. The sample includes about 240,000 clones, 86% of them seen just once. Sequenced material: PBMCs or T cells enriched from blood (not recorded which). The origin of the receptors is a woman aged 40 to 50 with acute COVID-19. Both conserved end residues are part of each CDR3. Each record gives: V gene, D gene, clone size, J gene, CDR3 length, CDR3 DNA, CDR3 protein. D genes are given only for firm matches. A clone size is listed for some rows: how often the clone was seen (once, few, many), or a class if it is expanded.

v_gene: TRBV7-9
d_gene: .
abundance: .
j_gene: TRBJ2-7
len: 12
CDR3nt: TGTGCCAGCAGCCCTGAGGGCTACGAGCAGTACTTC
CDR3aa: CASSPEGYEQYF

v_gene: TRBV27
d_gene: .
abundance: .
j_gene: TRBJ1-6
len: 16
CDR3nt: TGTGCCAGCAGTTTATCGATAGGCAGCCGGGTTTCACCCCTCCACTTT
CDR3aa: CASSLSIGSRVSPLHF

v_gene: TRBV7-2
d_gene: .
abundance: .
j_gene: TRBJ2-1
len: 14
CDR3nt: TGTGCCAGCAGCTTAGTGCGGGTCGGGAATGAGCAGTTCTTC
CDR3aa: CASSLVRVGNEQFF

v_gene: TRBV28
d_gene: TRBD1
abundance: .
j_gene: TRBJ2-2
len: 13
CDR3nt: TGTGCCAGCAAGGGGGCAAACACCGGGGAGCTGTTTTTT
CDR3aa: CASKGANTGELFF

v_gene: TRBV7-3
d_gene: .
abundance: .
j_gene: TRBJ2-3
len: 14
CDR3nt: TGTGCCAGCAGCTTAGGGGGGACAGCGCTTACGCAGTATTTT
CDR3aa: CASSLGGTALTQYF

v_gene: TRBV7-3
d_gene: .
abundance: .
j_gene: TRBJ2-1
len: 16
CDR3nt: TGTGCCAGCAGCTTAACAGTACTCCCCTCCTACAATGAGCAGTTCTTC
CDR3aa: CASSLTVLPSYNEQFF

v_gene: TRBV21-1
d_gene: .
abundance: .
j_gene: TRBJ2-3
len: 16
CDR3nt: TGTGCCAGCAGCAAAGGAATAGCGGGAGGGCCTGGTACGCAGTATTTT
CDR3aa: CASSKGIAGGPGTQYF

v_gene: TRBV7-9
d_gene: .
abundance: .
j_gene: TRBJ1-1
len: 14
CDR3nt: TGTGCCAGCAGCTTACAGGTTGGCTACACTGAAGCTTTCTTT
CDR3aa: CASSLQVGYTEAFF

v_gene: TRBV7-3
d_gene: .
abundance: .
j_gene: TRBJ2-1
len: 14
CDR3nt: TGTGCCAGCAGCTTAATGGCAGGGGTTAATGAGCAGTTCTTC
CDR3aa: CASSLMAGVNEQFF

v_gene: TRBV4-1
d_gene: .
abundance: .
j_gene: TRBJ2-2
len: 16
CDR3nt: TGCGCCAGCAGCCCCCGTACGGGATCGAACACCGGGGAGCTGTTTTTT
CDR3aa: CASSPRTGSNTGELFF

v_gene: TRBV4-1
d_gene: TRBD1
abundance: once
j_gene: TRBJ1-4
len: 14
CDR3nt: TGCGCCAGCAGCTTGGACAGGGGGAATGAAAAACTGTTTTTT
CDR3aa: CASSLDRGNEKLFF

v_gene: TRBV6-5
d_gene: TRBD2
abundance: .
j_gene: TRBJ2-2
len: 14
CDR3nt: TGTGCCAGCAGGCCTACTAGCGTCACCGGGGAGCTGTTTTTT
CDR3aa: CASRPTSVTGELFF

v_gene: TRBV6-6
d_gene: .
abundance: once
j_gene: TRBJ2-1
len: 13
CDR3nt: TGTGCCAGCAGTTCCAGCCTCCTCGGGGAGCAGTTCTTC
CDR3aa: CASSSSLLGEQFF

v_gene: TRBV29-1
d_gene: TRBD1
abundance: .
j_gene: TRBJ2-7
len: 11
CDR3nt: TGCAGCGTTGGGACAGGGAACGAGCAGTACTTC
CDR3aa: CSVGTGNEQYF

v_gene: TRBV10-3
d_gene: TRBD1
abundance: .
j_gene: TRBJ1-1
len: 14
CDR3nt: TGTGCCATCAGTGAGATCGAGACAGGGGGTCGAACTTTCTTT
CDR3aa: CAISEIETGGRTFF

v_gene: TRBV30
d_gene: TRBD2
abundance: .
j_gene: TRBJ2-3
len: 12
CDR3nt: TGTGCCTTCGCGCGGGAGGACGATACGCAGTATTTT
CDR3aa: CAFAREDDTQYF

v_gene: TRBV20-1
d_gene: .
abundance: .
j_gene: TRBJ2-5
len: 11
CDR3nt: TGCAGTGCTGGGGACTTAGAGACCCAGTACTTC
CDR3aa: CSAGDLETQYF

v_gene: TRBV5-6
d_gene: TRBD2
abundance: once
j_gene: TRBJ2-5
len: 17
CDR3nt: TGTGCCAGCAGTGCCCCGTGGCTAGCGGGAGTGGAAGAGACCCAGTACTTC
CDR3aa: CASSAPWLAGVEETQYF

v_gene: TRBV11-2
d_gene: .
abundance: few
j_gene: TRBJ2-1
len: 12
CDR3nt: TGTGCCAGCAGCCCACCTAACGGTGAGCAGTTCTTC
CDR3aa: CASSPPNGEQFF

v_gene: TRBV6-5
d_gene: .
abundance: .
j_gene: TRBJ2-7
len: 13
CDR3nt: TGTGCCAGCAATCTAGGGGGAAGCTACGAGCAGTACTTC
CDR3aa: CASNLGGSYEQYF

v_gene: TRBV5-1
d_gene: .
abundance: .
j_gene: TRBJ1-1
len: 15
CDR3nt: TGCGCCAGCAGCTTGGTCGGGGGGATGAACACTGAAGCTTTCTTT
CDR3aa: CASSLVGGMNTEAFF

v_gene: TRBV10-2
d_gene: .
abundance: .
j_gene: TRBJ1-1
len: 14
CDR3nt: TGCGCCAGCAAAGGACAGCCTACGAACACTGAAGCTTTCTTT
CDR3aa: CASKGQPTNTEAFF

v_gene: TRBV11-2
d_gene: .
abundance: .
j_gene: TRBJ1-2
len: 13
CDR3nt: TGTGCCAGCAGCTTCTCAGATAACTATGGCTACACCTTC
CDR3aa: CASSFSDNYGYTF

v_gene: TRBV7-2
d_gene: TRBD1
abundance: .
j_gene: TRBJ2-5
len: 14
CDR3nt: TGTGCCAGCAGCTACGACAGGGGGGGAGAGACCCAGTACTTC
CDR3aa: CASSYDRGGETQYF

v_gene: TRBV19
d_gene: .
abundance: .
j_gene: TRBJ1-1
len: 16
CDR3nt: TGTGCCAGTAGTTCTTCCTGGGGGGAAGTGAACACTGAAGCTTTCTTT
CDR3aa: CASSSSWGEVNTEAFF

v_gene: TRBV27
d_gene: TRBD1
abundance: .
j_gene: TRBJ2-7
len: 14
CDR3nt: TGTGCCAGCAGTTTATCGACAGGGGTATTTGGGCAGTACTTC
CDR3aa: CASSLSTGVFGQYF

v_gene: TRBV2
d_gene: TRBD1
abundance: .
j_gene: TRBJ2-1
len: 21
CDR3nt: TGTGCCAGCATAAAATCTCGGACAGGGGGCTACGGGGGAGTGGACTACAATGAGCAGTTCTTC
CDR3aa: CASIKSRTGGYGGVDYNEQFF

v_gene: TRBV4-2
d_gene: .
abundance: .
j_gene: TRBJ1-2
len: 11
CDR3nt: TGTGCCAGCAGCCAGGACATTGGCTACACCTTC
CDR3aa: CASSQDIGYTF

v_gene: TRBV5-4
d_gene: .
abundance: .
j_gene: TRBJ2-1
len: 14
CDR3nt: TGTGCCAGCAGCTCCGGAGGGAAAACCAATGAGCAGTTCTTC
CDR3aa: CASSSGGKTNEQFF

v_gene: TRBV18
d_gene: .
abundance: once
j_gene: TRBJ2-1
len: 13
CDR3nt: TGTGCCAGCTCACAAGACGGGAAGGATGAGCAGTTCTTC
CDR3aa: CASSQDGKDEQFF

v_gene: TRBV16
d_gene: .
abundance: .
j_gene: TRBJ2-2
len: 15
CDR3nt: TGTGCCAGCAGCCATTTGGCTCCGCCGGGCGGGGAGCTGTTTTTT
CDR3aa: CASSHLAPPGGELFF

v_gene: TRBV9
d_gene: .
abundance: .
j_gene: TRBJ2-3
len: 13
CDR3nt: TGTGCCAGCAGCGTAGCCCCAGCAGATACGCAGTATTTT
CDR3aa: CASSVAPADTQYF

v_gene: TRBV6-5
d_gene: .
abundance: .
j_gene: TRBJ2-7
len: 13
CDR3nt: TGTGCCAGCAGTTACTCGTTCACGGGGGAGCAGTACTTC
CDR3aa: CASSYSFTGEQYF

v_gene: TRBV5-4
d_gene: .
abundance: .
j_gene: TRBJ1-2
len: 14
CDR3nt: TGTGCCAGCAGTTTAGCAGGGGATCGCCATGGCTACACCTTC
CDR3aa: CASSLAGDRHGYTF

v_gene: TRBV19
d_gene: .
abundance: .
j_gene: TRBJ1-5
len: 12
CDR3nt: TGTGCCAGTAGTAGCGGCTTTCCGCCCCAGCATTTT
CDR3aa: CASSSGFPPQHF

v_gene: TRBV5-1
d_gene: .
abundance: .
j_gene: TRBJ1-1
len: 13
CDR3nt: TGCGCCAGCAGCTTGGGGACAGAACTTGAAGCTTTCTTT
CDR3aa: CASSLGTELEAFF

v_gene: TRBV10-3
d_gene: .
abundance: .
j_gene: TRBJ1-1
len: 13
CDR3nt: TGTGCCATCAACTCCGGGATGCACACTGAAGCTTTCTTT
CDR3aa: CAINSGMHTEAFF